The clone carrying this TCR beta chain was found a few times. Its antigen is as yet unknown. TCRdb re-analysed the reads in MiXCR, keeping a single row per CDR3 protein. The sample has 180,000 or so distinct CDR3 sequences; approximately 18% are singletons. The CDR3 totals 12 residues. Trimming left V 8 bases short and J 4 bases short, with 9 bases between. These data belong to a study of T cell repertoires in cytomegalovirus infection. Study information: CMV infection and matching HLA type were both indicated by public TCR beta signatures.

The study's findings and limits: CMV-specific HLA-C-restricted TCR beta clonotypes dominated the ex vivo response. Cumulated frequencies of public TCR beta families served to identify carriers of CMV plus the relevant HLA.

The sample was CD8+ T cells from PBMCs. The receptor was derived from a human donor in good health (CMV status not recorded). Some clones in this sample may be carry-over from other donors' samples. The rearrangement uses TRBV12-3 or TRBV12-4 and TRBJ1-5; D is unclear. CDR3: CASRLGNQPQHF. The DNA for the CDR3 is TGTGCCAGCCGGTTGGGAAATCAGCCCCAGCATTTT.